This TCR beta chain was recorded in a study of blood T cells in healthy people across ages. Primed by a sample-barcoded 5' primer and a J-beta primer mix, a second PCR proceeded for 7 to 11 cycles. TCRdb itself ran the 5' RACE reads through MiXCR, one entry per CDR3 protein. Among around 650,000 distinct CDR3 sequences, around 32% were seen once, and the ten largest hold over 15%. In its sample, this clonotype was seen a few times. V lost 0 bases and J lost 6; bases outside the gene matches: 4. The germline CDR1 and CDR2 sequences are SGHRS and YFSETQ. There are 16 residues in the CDR3. The sequencing sample was made of blood. The sequence was collected from a woman older than 75 in good health. V gene TRBV5-1 combines with J gene TRBJ2-1; TRBD2 matches at 12 bases. The CDR3 bases are TGCGCCAGCAGCTTGGCCGTGACTAGCGGGAGCAATGAGCAGTTCTTC. Its translation is CASSLAVTSGSNEQFF.